This T cell receptor (beta chain) was found in a study of shared clonotypes between healthy human individuals. This clone appeared a single time. Assay used: immunoSEQ multiplex PCR; TCRdb lists only in-frame clones, some missing. The table includes about 600,000 clones, roughly 98% detected once. The germline CDR1 and CDR2 sequences are SGHKS and YYEKEE (reference sequence). CDR3 length equals 17 residues. The J segment lost 8 bases and the V segment lost 1 base, leaving 14 bases of the junction unmatched. CD8 cells classed as naive were CD45RO-negative and positively selected for CCR7, excluding terminally differentiated effector memory CD45RA+ cells.

Sequenced sample: naive CD8+ T cells sorted from blood. V is TRBV5-5 and J is TRBJ2-1; 8 bases line up with TRBD1. The source is a man aged 25-45 years in good health. DNA of the CDR3: TGTGCCAGCAGCTTGTTCCCGACAGGGGATCGGAGGCATGAGCAGTTCTTC. Translation: CASSLFPTGDRRHEQFF.